This paragraph reports one T cell receptor (beta chain). What it binds is not known. Naive CD4+ T cells were purified with Tregs depleted by CD25. Findings and limits, study-wide: Larger-cohort validation covered only one TCR beta V-J rearrangement. Tumor-infiltrating Treg TCR alpha and beta sequences overlapped most with tumor naive CD4+ T cells, then blood naive.

This CDR3 has 15 residues. Germline V CDR1 and CDR2: SGDLS, YYNGEE. Trimming cost V 3 bases and J 5 bases; bases outside gene matches: 4. TCRdb used MiXCR to reprocess the 5' RACE reads, holding one entry per CDR3 protein. The table includes some 12,000 distinct CDR3 sequences, about 50% detected once. The chain has TRBV9 and TRBJ1-5; 11 nucleotides line up with TRBD1. The sequence derives from a female donor with breast cancer. Source material: tumor-infiltrating naive CD4+ T cells sorted from the breast tumor. Subset defined: naive CD4+ T cells, CD4+CD45RA+CD25-. CDR3 sequence (DNA): TGTGCCAGCAGCGGGACAGGGGGCTCCGATCAGCCCCAGCATTTT. Protein: CASSGTGGSDQPQHF.